The rows below give T cell receptor beta chains drawn from one sample of a study of blood T cell repertoires in COVID-19. Sequencing was performed with immunoSEQ multiplex PCR; in TCRdb, only in-frame clones are kept and a portion is missing. The table has around 220,000 clones, roughly 87% seen once. Sequenced material: PBMCs or T cells enriched from blood (not recorded which). These receptor sequences come from a young woman with acute COVID-19. The CDR3 runs from the conserved cysteine through the conserved F or W. A D gene is named only where the DNA matches it firmly. Only part of the rows carry a size: once, few, many, or a class if the clone is expanded.

>-|TRBV3-1/TRBV3-2|TRBJ2-3|-
CASSQILAASTDTQYF
TGTGCCAGCAGCCAAATACTAGCTGCTAGCACAGATACGCAGTATTTT
>TRBD2|TRBV27|TRBJ2-3|-
CASSPLRLAGGDTDTQYF
TGTGCCAGCAGTCCCTTACGACTAGCGGGAGGTGACACAGATACGCAGTATTTT
>TRBD2|TRBV5-1|TRBJ2-2|-
CASSFPSGNTGELFF
TGCGCCAGCAGCTTCCCTAGCGGGAACACCGGGGAGCTGTTTTTT
>-|TRBV27|TRBJ1-2|-
CASSFNIRVSEHYGYTF
TGTGCCAGCAGTTTCAATATTCGCGTCTCGGAGCACTATGGCTACACCTTC
>-|TRBV3-1/TRBV3-2|TRBJ2-7|-
CASSPPGQVYEQYF
TGTGCCAGCAGCCCGCCGGGACAAGTGTACGAGCAGTACTTC
>-|TRBV11-3|TRBJ2-7|many
CASSLGGGSSYEQYF
TGTGCCAGCAGCTTAGGGGGCGGAAGCTCCTACGAGCAGTACTTC
>TRBD2|TRBV5-4|TRBJ2-5|-
CASSLLAEETQYF
TGTGCCAGCAGCTTACTAGCGGAAGAGACCCAGTACTTC
>-|TRBV6-5|TRBJ2-3|-
CASSYSSATDTQYF
TGTGCCAGCAGTTACTCGAGTGCTACAGATACGCAGTATTTT
>TRBD1|TRBV7-2|TRBJ2-7|-
CASSLRGDRGFHEQYF
TGTGCCAGCAGCCTCAGAGGGGACAGGGGTTTCCACGAGCAGTACTTC
>-|TRBV18|TRBJ2-6|-
CASSPRGVAGANVLTF
TGTGCCAGCTCACCACGGGGGGTTGCTGGGGCCAACGTCCTGACTTTC
>TRBD2|TRBV2|TRBJ2-2|-
CASSESSGVVGGELFF
TGTGCCAGCAGTGAGTCGAGCGGGGTGGTTGGAGGGGAGCTGTTTTTT
>TRBD2|TRBV25-1|TRBJ2-7|-
CASRGVQAGVSYEQYF
TGTGCCAGCCGGGGCGTGCAAGCGGGGGTTTCCTACGAGCAGTACTTC
>-|TRBV2|TRBJ2-1|-
CASSVQGYNEQFF
TGTGCCAGCAGTGTTCAGGGGTACAATGAGCAGTTCTTC
>-|TRBV5-6|TRBJ2-1|-
CASSLIGGLWDNEQFF
TGTGCCAGCAGCTTGATTGGGGGCCTCTGGGACAATGAGCAGTTCTTC
>TRBD1|TRBV4-1|TRBJ1-5|once
CASSLGQSNQPQHF
TGCGCCAGCAGCCTGGGACAGAGCAATCAGCCCCAGCATTTT
>TRBD1|TRBV5-4|TRBJ1-2|-
CASSLGDRDYGYTF
TGTGCCAGCAGCTTGGGGGACAGGGACTATGGCTACACCTTC
>-|TRBV12-3/TRBV12-4|TRBJ2-5|-
CASSLPRLAQYF
TGTGCCAGCAGTTTACCTCGGCTAGCCCAGTACTTC
>TRBD1|TRBV12-3/TRBV12-4|TRBJ1-2|-
CASSLDRTGGTF
TGTGCCAGCAGTTTGGATAGGACAGGGGGCACCTTC
>TRBD1|TRBV7-9|TRBJ1-6|-
CASSSQGTDSPLHF
TGTGCCAGCAGCTCACAGGGGACCGATTCACCCCTCCACTTT
>-|TRBV19|TRBJ2-1|-
CASIGGRGNEQFF
TGTGCCAGTATAGGTGGGAGGGGGAATGAGCAGTTCTTC
>TRBD1|TRBV5-6|TRBJ2-7|-
CASSFPGTGIHEQYF
TGTGCCAGCAGCTTCCCGGGGACAGGGATCCACGAGCAGTACTTC
>TRBD1|TRBV3-1/TRBV3-2|TRBJ1-2|-
CASSQTGQTYGYTF
TGTGCCAGCAGCCAAACGGGACAGACCTATGGCTACACCTTC
>-|TRBV7-9|TRBJ1-5|-
CASSLSGSSNQPQHF
TGTGCCAGCAGCTTATCGGGTTCGAGCAATCAGCCCCAGCATTTT
>TRBD1|TRBV28|TRBJ2-2|-
CASSSAGTGGNGELFF
TGTGCCAGCAGTTCCGCCGGGACAGGGGGAAACGGGGAGCTGTTTTTT
>-|TRBV7-2|TRBJ2-7|-
CASSSEYYEQYF
TGTGCCAGCAGCTCCGAGTATTACGAGCAGTACTTC
>TRBD2|TRBV27|TRBJ2-2|-
CASSPNLAGTNTGELFF
TGTGCCAGCAGTCCTAATTTAGCGGGGACGAACACCGGGGAGCTGTTTTTT
>-|TRBV27|TRBJ2-5|-
CASSLSAHQEAQYF
TGTGCCAGCAGTTTATCGGCCCATCAGGAGGCCCAGTACTTC
>-|TRBV30|TRBJ1-1|-
CAWSVRRGPSGGTEAFF
TGTGCCTGGAGTGTGAGGAGGGGACCCTCGGGGGGCACTGAAGCTTTCTTT
>TRBD2|TRBV3-1/TRBV3-2|TRBJ2-3|-
CASSQGHSSGRDTDTQYF
TGTGCCAGCAGCCAAGGTCATTCTAGCGGGAGGGACACAGATACGCAGTATTTT
>-|TRBV7-9|TRBJ2-7|-
CASSLAGQSYEQYF
TGTGCCAGCAGCTTAGCGGGACAATCCTACGAGCAGTACTTC
>-|TRBV5-1|TRBJ1-2|-
CASSTDMYGYTF
TGCGCCAGCAGTACGGACATGTATGGCTACACCTTC
>TRBD1|TRBV15|TRBJ1-5|-
CATSRGQDRGRQPQHF
TGTGCCACCAGCAGGGGACAAGACAGGGGGCGTCAGCCCCAGCATTTT
>TRBD2|TRBV2|TRBJ2-4|-
CASRFTSGGDQGIQYF
TGTGCCAGCAGATTTACTAGCGGGGGGGATCAAGGCATTCAGTACTTC